One TCR beta chain is described in this entry. The target antigen is unknown. In germline, CDR1 is SGHTA, CDR2 FQGNSA. V lost 5 bases, J lost 9 bases, and 20 bases lay in between. The CDR3 length is 15 residues. This sample is drawn from a study of OX40 agonist ivuxolimab in advanced cancers. General observations from the study: Within 6 weeks, CD4+ and CD8+ blood T cells expanded clonally at 0.1 to 3.0 mg/kg.

Exclusion applied to patients with autoimmune disease history or systemic immunosuppression. Assay used: immunoSEQ multiplex PCR; TCRdb lists only in-frame clones, some missing. The sample consists of 80,000 to 100,000 clones, roughly 89% of them appearing once. Sequenced material: CD4+ or CD8+ T cells sorted from blood, taken in a trial of the OX40 agonist ivuxolimab. The source of this sequence is an adult with an advanced solid tumor such as melanoma, head and neck, liver or kidney cancer. V usage is TRBV7-2 and J usage is TRBJ2-4; a weak D match, TRBD1 (5 bases). As DNA, the CDR3 is TGTGCCAGCAGCCCGTCCCAGACAGTTAAGAGCATTCAGTACTTC. Protein: CASSPSQTVKSIQYF. The whole variable domain, filled in from reference TRBV7-2 and TRBJ2-4, reads GAGVSQSPSNKVTEKGKDVELRCDPISGHTALYWYRQSLGQGLEFLIYFQGNSAPDKSGLPSDRFSAERTGGSVSTLTIQRTQQEDSAVYLCASSPSQTVKSIQYFGAGTRLSVL.